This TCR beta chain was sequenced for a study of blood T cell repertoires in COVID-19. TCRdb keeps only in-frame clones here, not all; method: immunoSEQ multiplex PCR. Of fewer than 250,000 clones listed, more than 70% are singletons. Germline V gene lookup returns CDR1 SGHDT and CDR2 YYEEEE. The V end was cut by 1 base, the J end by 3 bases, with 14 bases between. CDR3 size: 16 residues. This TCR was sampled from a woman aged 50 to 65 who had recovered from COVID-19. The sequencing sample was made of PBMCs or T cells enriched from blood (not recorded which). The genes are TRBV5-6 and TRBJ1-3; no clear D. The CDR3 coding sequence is TGTGCCAGCAGCTTGAGAGCCGGGGAGGTTGGAAACACCATATATTTT. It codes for CASSLRAGEVGNTIYF.